The clone carrying this T cell receptor beta chain was detected only a few times. This entry comes from a study of blood T cells in healthy people across ages. CDR1 is SQVTM, CDR2 ANQGSEA, per germline. The junction had 11 bases not matched to a gene; V was cut back by 5 bases and J by 7 bases. The CDR3 consists of 14 residues. Primers used in a second PCR of about 6 to 11 cycles were a sample-barcoded 5' primer and a J-beta primer mix. Every sample returned 3 million or more CDR3-containing paired-end reads. TCRdb reprocessed the 5' RACE reads via MiXCR and lists one record per CDR3 protein. There are approximately 1,700,000 distinct CDR3 sequences in the sample; about 39% occur only once, and around 23% lies in the top ten. The draw of peripheral blood yielded ten milliliters from each donor.

The chain has TRBV29-1 and TRBJ2-1; TRBD1 agrees at 7 bases. The sequenced sample was blood. The source is a human donor in good health. CDR3 loop: CSVQRGPTLNEQFF. Written as DNA, the CDR3 is TGCAGCGTTCAGAGGGGGCCAACCCTGAATGAGCAGTTCTTC.